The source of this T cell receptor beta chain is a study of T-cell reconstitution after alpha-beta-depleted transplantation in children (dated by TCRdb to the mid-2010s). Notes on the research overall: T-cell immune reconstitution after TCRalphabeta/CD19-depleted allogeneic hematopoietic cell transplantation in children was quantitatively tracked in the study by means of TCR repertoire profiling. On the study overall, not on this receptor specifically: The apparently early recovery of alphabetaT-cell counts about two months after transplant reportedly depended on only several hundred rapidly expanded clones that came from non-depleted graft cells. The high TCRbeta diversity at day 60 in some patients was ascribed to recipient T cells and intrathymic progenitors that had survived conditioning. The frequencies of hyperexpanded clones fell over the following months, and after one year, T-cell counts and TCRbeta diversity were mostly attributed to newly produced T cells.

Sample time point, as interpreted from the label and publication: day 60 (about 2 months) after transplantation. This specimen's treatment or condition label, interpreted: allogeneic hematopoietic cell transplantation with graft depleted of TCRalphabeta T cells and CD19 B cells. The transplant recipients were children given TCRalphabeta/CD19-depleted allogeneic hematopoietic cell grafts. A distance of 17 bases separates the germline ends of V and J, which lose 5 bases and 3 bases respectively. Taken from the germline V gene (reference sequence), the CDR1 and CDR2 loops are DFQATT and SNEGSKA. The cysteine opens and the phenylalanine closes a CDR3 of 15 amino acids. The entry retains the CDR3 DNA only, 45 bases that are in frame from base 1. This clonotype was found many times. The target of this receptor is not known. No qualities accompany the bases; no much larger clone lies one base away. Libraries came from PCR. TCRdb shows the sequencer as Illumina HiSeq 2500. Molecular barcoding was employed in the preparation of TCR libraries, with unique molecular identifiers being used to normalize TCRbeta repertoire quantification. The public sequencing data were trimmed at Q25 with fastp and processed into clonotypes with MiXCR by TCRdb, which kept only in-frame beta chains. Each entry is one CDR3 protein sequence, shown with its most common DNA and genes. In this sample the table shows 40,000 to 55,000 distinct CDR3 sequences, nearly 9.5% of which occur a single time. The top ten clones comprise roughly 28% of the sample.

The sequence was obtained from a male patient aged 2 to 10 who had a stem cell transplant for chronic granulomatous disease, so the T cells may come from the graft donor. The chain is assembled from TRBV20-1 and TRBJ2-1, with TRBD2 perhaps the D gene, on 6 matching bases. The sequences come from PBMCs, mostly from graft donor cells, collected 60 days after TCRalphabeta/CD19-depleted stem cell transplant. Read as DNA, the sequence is TGCAGTGCTCGATCAGGGACTGTCAACTACAATGAGCAGTTCTTC. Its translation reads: CSARSGTVNYNEQFF.